The 30 T cell receptor beta chains presented below share a single source sample, sequenced in a study of cytomegalovirus exposure and HLA in healthy donors. Primers: 60 Vbeta forward and 13 Jbeta reverse. Generated by immunoSEQ multiplex PCR, the TCRdb table keeps only in-frame clones and is missing some. The sample includes 100,000 to 150,000 clones, around 72% seen only once; the top ten take about 1.7%. What was sequenced was PBMCs. Receptors were obtained from a woman between 40 and 50 years old in good health and CMV-seronegative.

The rearrangement links TRBV6-6 to TRBJ2-5; 9 bases agree with TRBD1. The end of the DNA is better explained by TRBJ2-7, so the J call may be wrong. Germline assignment: CDR1 MNHNY and CDR2 SVGAGI (reference sequence). The CDR3 spans 14 residues. CDR3 sequence: CASSSGTGMYEQYF. CDR3 in DNA: TGTGCCAGCAGTTCCGGGACAGGGATGTACGAGCAGTACTTC.

The V gene is TRBV10-3, the J gene TRBJ2-2; 9 bases match TRBD2. Germline CDR1 is ENHRY and CDR2 is SYGVKD. The V and J ends lost 3 bases and 7 bases, in that order; junction bases with no gene match: 6. The CDR3 length is 15 residues. The CDR3 loop reads CAISDFSGRSGELFF. The CDR3 DNA follows: TGTGCCATCAGTGATTTTAGCGGGAGAAGCGGGGAGCTGTTTTTT.

The chain carries TRBV5-1 and TRBJ2-7; 8 bases are shared with TRBD2. Looked up from germline, CDR1 is SGHRS and CDR2 is YFSETQ. The CDR3 spans 14 residues. The V segment lost 4 bases and the J segment 2 bases; nucleotides outside the gene matches: 5. CDR3 sequence reads: CASSGLAGTYEQYF. The DNA of the CDR3 is TGCGCCAGCAGCGGGCTAGCGGGCACCTACGAGCAGTACTTC.

This chain connects TRBV4-2 to TRBJ1-1, with D perhaps matching TRBD1 (5 bases). Germline V lookup: CDR1 LGHNA, CDR2 YNFKEQ. The V gene lost 1 base and the J gene lost 7 bases, with 10 bases spanning the gap. This CDR3 comprises 13 residues. For the CDR3, the DNA is TGTGCCAGCAGCCAAGGGCGGGGGTTTGAAGCTTTCTTT. It codes for CASSQGRGFEAFF.

The chain combines TRBV29-1 with TRBJ2-5, with D perhaps TRBD2 (5 bases). The V end was cut by 6 bases, the J end by 2 bases, with 13 bases between. CDR1 SQVTM and CDR2 ANQGSEA come from the germline V gene. The CDR3 length is 13 residues. The CDR3 spells CSVRGGPQETQYF. The DNA for the CDR3 is TGCAGCGTACGTGGAGGTCCACAAGAGACCCAGTACTTC.

The rearrangement joins TRBV10-1 to TRBJ1-1; perhaps TRBD1 as D (5 bases). CDR3 size: 13 residues. Germline V lookup: CDR1 WNHNN, CDR2 SYGVQD (reference sequence). The germline V and J ends were trimmed by 5 bases and 5 bases, with 12 bases remaining between them. CDR3 in DNA: TGCGCCAGCAGTCGCGACGGGGGGACTGAAGCTTTCTTT. This gives the protein CASSRDGGTEAFF.

Written as DNA, the CDR3 is TGTGCCAGCAGCTTGGACGGGAAACAGCTTGGACCCGACTATGGCTACACCTTC. As protein: CASSLDGKQLGPDYGYTF. The rearrangement uses TRBV5-8 and TRBJ1-2; D unresolved. Germline lookup yields CDR1 SGHTS and CDR2 YDEGEE. This CDR3 comprises 18 residues. V gave up 0 bases and J gave up 3 bases, with 21 bases separating them.

V and J are TRBV4-1 and TRBJ1-3; D remains unclear. Germline V CDR1 and CDR2: MGHRA, YSYEKL. The length of the CDR3 is 15 residues. Trimming pared 0 bases from V and 4 bases from J, leaving 10 bases between. CDR3 region: CASSQDAARGNTIYF. The CDR3 DNA follows: TGCGCCAGCAGCCAAGACGCGGCAAGGGGAAACACCATATATTTT.

A few counts support this clone. The CDR3 region is CASSPWTSGTGEQFF. The DNA for the CDR3 is TGCGCCAGCAGCCCCTGGACTAGCGGGACGGGTGAGCAGTTCTTC. The J gene is TRBJ2-1, the V gene TRBV5-1; TRBD2 matches at 12 bases. Germline trimming cut 4 bases from V and 9 bases from J; bases unmatched to any gene: 8. The CDR3 has 15 amino acids. Germline assignment: CDR1 SGHRS and CDR2 YFSETQ.

The chain is built from TRBV10-3 and TRBJ2-3; TRBD2 is a possible D gene (5 bases). Germline V lookup: CDR1 ENHRY, CDR2 SYGVKD. Trimming pared 6 bases from V and 1 base from J, leaving 11 bases between. The CDR3 is made up of 14 amino acids. CDR3 amino acids: CAIRDSSRTDTQYF. The CDR3 DNA reads TGTGCCATCAGGGACTCCTCCCGCACAGATACGCAGTATTTT.

This clone was counted between two and nine times. The V call is TRBV27, the J call TRBJ2-1; 9 positions agree with TRBD2. Per germline, CDR1 MNHEY and CDR2 SMNVEV (reference sequence). The V segment lost 2 bases and the J segment 8 bases; nucleotides outside the gene matches: 10. The CDR3 covers 16 residues. The CDR3: CASSLRIAGAYDEQFF. The DNA of the CDR3 is TGTGCCAGCAGTTTAAGGATAGCGGGAGCCTATGATGAGCAGTTCTTC.

The chain has TRBV5-4 and TRBJ2-5; D is unresolved. Trimming took off 0 bases at V and 1 base at J, with 4 bases between the two ends. The germline V gene encodes CDR1 SGHNT and CDR2 YYREEE (reference sequence). This CDR3 contains 13 residues. The CDR3 protein is CASSLESQETQYF. The DNA of the CDR3 is TGTGCCAGCAGCTTGGAGAGCCAAGAGACCCAGTACTTC.

This clone showed up just a few times. The chain links TRBV10-3 to TRBJ2-7, with 12 bases that match TRBD2. Germline V lookup: CDR1 ENHRY, CDR2 SYGVKD. The CDR3 loop spans 13 amino acids. The V gene end was trimmed by 7 bases and the J gene end by 4 bases; junction bases not matched to a gene: 2. The CDR3 protein is CAIMTSGGYEQYF. The CDR3 DNA reads as TGTGCCATCATGACTAGCGGGGGATACGAGCAGTACTTC.

The V gene is TRBV30, the J gene TRBJ2-3; unclear D gene. Trimming left V 5 bases short and J 0 bases short, with 6 bases between. The CDR3 loop spans 12 amino acids. Looked up from germline, CDR1 is GTSNPN and CDR2 is SVGIG (reference sequence). The CDR3 reads CAWDSSTDTQYF. CDR3 DNA: TGTGCCTGGGACTCCAGCACAGATACGCAGTATTTT.

The CDR3 protein is CATSRVGGGKTVTQYF. Written as DNA, the CDR3 is TGTGCCACCAGCAGAGTCGGGGGGGGGAAAACTGTTACGCAGTATTTT. V is TRBV15 and J is TRBJ2-3; 8 nucleotides match TRBD2. CDR1 and CDR2 (germline): LNHNV, YYDKDF (reference sequence). V gave up 1 base and J gave up 8 bases; unmatched junction bases: 11. This CDR3 region has 16 residues.

This clone was counted a single time. This sequence joins TRBV7-2 and TRBJ2-3, with D tentatively TRBD1 (6 bases). V was clipped by 11 bases and J by 2 bases, with 11 bases between them. The CDR3 consists of 12 residues. CDR1 and CDR2 (germline): SGHTA, FQGNSA. The CDR3 DNA follows: TGTGCCCGCCAGGGGTACACAGATACGCAGTATTTT. Its translation is CARQGYTDTQYF.

This chain joins TRBV2 and TRBJ2-2, with TRBD1 matching 8 bases. The germline CDR1 and CDR2 sequences are SNHLY and FYNNEI. After removal of 6 bases from V and 4 bases from J, the junction contained 7 bases not matched to a gene. This CDR3 region has 15 residues. The CDR3 sequence is CASSELDRVTGELFF. DNA of the CDR3: TGTGCCAGCAGCGAACTGGACAGGGTCACCGGGGAGCTGTTTTTT.

This rearrangement joins TRBV7-8 to TRBJ2-6; D is undetermined. This CDR3 region has 15 residues. In germline, CDR1 is SGHVS, CDR2 FQNEAQ. Trimming stripped 5 bases from V and 0 bases from J, with 8 bases between. In DNA, the CDR3 is TGTGCCAGCAGCCCCACAAACTCTGGGGCCAACGTCCTGACTTTC. Its protein is CASSPTNSGANVLTF.

The table lists this clone with a count of one. One end of the junction does not line up with germline, which may come from a read error. The chain has TRBV28 and TRBJ2-6; D perhaps matches TRBD1 (5 bases). Germline V gene data show CDR1 as MDHEN and CDR2 as SYDVKM. The CDR3 runs 15 residues. The CDR3 protein is CASSLSTPGANGLTF. As DNA, the CDR3 is TGTGCCAGCAGTTTAAGTACACCTGGGGCCAACGGCCTGACTTTC. The complete variable domain, with remaining parts taken from reference TRBV28 and TRBJ2-6, reads DVKVTQSSRYLVKRTGEKVFLECVQDMDHENMFWYRQDPGLGLRLIYFSYDVKMKEKGDIPEGYSVSREKKERFSLILESASTNQTSMYLCASSLSTPGANGLTFGAGSRLTVL.

The chain combines TRBV4-2 with TRBJ2-7; 8 bases map to TRBD1. From germline, CDR1 is LGHNA and CDR2 YNFKEQ. After removal of 0 bases from V and 3 bases from J, the junction contained 4 bases not matched to a gene. The CDR3 is made up of 15 amino acids. CDR3 loop: CASSQEGQGHYEQYF. As DNA, the CDR3 is TGTGCCAGCAGCCAAGAAGGACAGGGTCACTACGAGCAGTACTTC.

This rearrangement joins TRBV29-1 to TRBJ1-1; D ambiguous. In germline, CDR1 is SQVTM, CDR2 ANQGSEA. Deletions cut 1 base from V and 5 bases from J, with 11 bases between. The CDR3 loop spans 13 amino acids. CDR3: CSVEGTEGTEAFF. In DNA form, the CDR3 reads TGCAGCGTTGAAGGGACCGAGGGTACTGAAGCTTTCTTT.

V gene TRBV19 combines with J gene TRBJ2-3, with D maybe TRBD1 (7 bases). This CDR3 has 13 residues. The V end lost 11 bases, the J end lost 4 bases, and 16 bases lay between the germline ends. CDR1 and CDR2 from the germline V gene are LNHDA and SQIVND (reference sequence). CDR3 loop: CAGGGAFSDTQYF. CDR3 nucleotides: TGTGCCGGAGGGGGCGCGTTCTCAGATACGCAGTATTTT.

V usage is TRBV2 and J usage is TRBJ2-2; the match to TRBD2 covers 9 bases. The CDR3 is 16 amino acids. CDR1 and CDR2 (germline): SNHLY, FYNNEI. V lost 6 bases and J lost 6; bases outside the gene matches: 11. The CDR3 region has the DNA TGTGCCAGCAGCCCAGAGGTAGCGGGGGCAGCCGGGGAGCTGTTTTTT. Protein product: CASSPEVAGAAGELFF.

The chain joins TRBV30 to TRBJ1-6; 9 bases match TRBD1. From germline, CDR1 is GTSNPN and CDR2 SVGIG (reference sequence). CDR3 length: 15 residues. J was trimmed by 4 bases and V by 1 base; bases with no gene match: 2. CDR3 bases: TGTGCCTGGAGTGCCGGGACAGGGTATAATTCACCCCTCCACTTT. Translated, it gives CAWSAGTGYNSPLHF.

To note about this clone: A read error may produce the germline difference seen at one junction end. The chain joins TRBV6-5 to TRBJ1-5; D remains unclear. The CDR3 loop spans 10 amino acids. Per germline, CDR1 MNHEY and CDR2 SVGAGI. The CDR3 coding sequence is TGTGCCAGCAAGGGTAATGGAGGAAATTTT. Translated: CASKGNGGNF.

The CDR3 DNA follows: TGTGCCAGCAGCCCCCGCTCCTACGAGCAGTACTTC. Protein: CASSPRSYEQYF. The chain combines TRBV7-9 with TRBJ2-7; D is unclear. Trimming shortened V by 5 bases and J by 0 bases, and 5 bases separated the two germline ends. The CDR3 has 12 residues. CDR1 is SEHNR, CDR2 FQNEAQ, per germline (reference sequence).

V gene TRBV19 combines with J gene TRBJ1-2; D unresolved. The CDR3 covers 13 residues. V was clipped by 5 bases and J by 6 bases, with 13 bases between them. CDR1 is LNHDA and CDR2 is SQIVND in the germline V gene (reference sequence). The DNA for the CDR3 is TGTGCCAGTAGTCCTACAGAAATGGATGGCTACACCTTC. Protein product: CASSPTEMDGYTF.

The CDR3 protein is CASSRDRMNTEAFF. CDR3 DNA: TGCGCCAGCAGCCGGGACAGGATGAACACTGAAGCTTTCTTT. The chain carries TRBV5-1 and TRBJ1-1; 8 nucleotides line up with TRBD1. The CDR3 length is 14 residues. The V segment lost 4 bases and the J segment 0 bases; nucleotides outside the gene matches: 2. CDR1 and CDR2 from the germline V gene are SGHRS and YFSETQ.

The V gene is TRBV7-8, the J gene TRBJ2-5; TRBD1 matches 7 bases. The length of the CDR3 is 16 residues. Germline trimming cut 5 bases from V and 2 bases from J; bases unmatched to any gene: 11. CDR1 is SGHVS and CDR2 is FQNEAQ in the germline V gene. The CDR3 DNA follows: TGTGCCAGCAGCCTCCGACAGGGCGAACCTCAAGAGACCCAGTACTTC. Translated, it gives CASSLRQGEPQETQYF.

As for this clone: One end of the junction varies from germline; a read error may be responsible. V gene TRBV27 combines with J gene TRBJ2-4; maybe TRBD2 (5 bases). This CDR3 is 16 amino acids long. The germline gives CDR1 MNHEY, CDR2 SMNVEV (reference sequence). CDR3: CASSLRAALAKNSQYF. DNA of the CDR3: TGTGCCAGCAGTTTAAGGGCCGCCCTAGCCAAAAACAGTCAGTACTTC.